This is a list of T cell receptor beta chains from one sample in a study of cytomegalovirus exposure and HLA in healthy donors. Some clones are missing from TCRdb's copy, which holds only in-frame ones; the method was immunoSEQ multiplex PCR. The sample lists over 150,000 clones, 65% to 90% occurring once. Input material: PBMCs. These receptors originate from a male donor in good health and CMV-seronegative. CDR3s include the opening cysteine and the closing phenylalanine or tryptophan. D genes are given only for firm matches. Size values are once, few and many counts, or a class for expanded clones, and some rows have none.

j_call	d_call	v_call	cdr3_length	clone_size	cdr3_aa	cdr3_nt
TRBJ2-1	TRBD2	TRBV7-9	15	NA	CASSDSSGGVIEQFF	TGTGCCAGCAGCGATTCCAGCGGGGGGGTCATTGAGCAGTTCTTC
TRBJ2-3	TRBD1	TRBV2	14	NA	CASNQQGSTDTQYF	TGTGCCAGCAATCAACAGGGGAGCACAGATACGCAGTATTTT
TRBJ1-2	NA	TRBV9	15	few	CASSTGGARGYGYTF	TGTGCCAGCAGCACCGGGGGGGCGCGGGGCTATGGCTACACCTTC
TRBJ1-4	NA	TRBV7-6	15	NA	CASKSGRVGWEKLFF	TGTGCCAGCAAAAGCGGGAGGGTCGGTTGGGAAAAACTGTTTTTT
TRBJ2-5	TRBD2	TRBV5-1	16	NA	CASSPYVASGEETQYF	TGCGCCAGCAGCCCGTACGTAGCTAGCGGGGAAGAGACCCAGTACTTC
TRBJ1-1	NA	TRBV18	14	NA	CASSPRGVNTEAFF	TGTGCCAGCTCTCCCCGAGGAGTGAACACTGAAGCTTTCTTT
TRBJ1-2	TRBD1	TRBV5-1	13	NA	CASSLGRGPGYTF	TGCGCCAGCAGCTTGGGCAGGGGGCCTGGCTACACCTTC
TRBJ1-2	NA	TRBV18	13	few	CASSPGSASGYTF	TGTGCCAGCTCACCAGGGAGCGCGAGTGGCTACACCTTC
TRBJ1-1	TRBD1	TRBV6-5	14	NA	CASSWDRLNTEAFF	TGTGCCAGCAGTTGGGACAGGCTGAACACTGAAGCTTTCTTT
TRBJ1-2	NA	TRBV5-4	14	once	CASSPAGLNYGYTF	TGTGCCAGCAGCCCGGCAGGGTTAAACTATGGCTACACCTTC
TRBJ2-2	NA	TRBV4-3	16	NA	CASSQEIGGFGGELFF	TGCGCCAGCAGCCAAGAGATCGGAGGGTTTGGCGGGGAGCTGTTTTTT
TRBJ2-4	TRBD2	TRBV6-1	12	NA	CASSSGRGIQYF	TGTGCCAGCAGCTCCGGGCGGGGGATTCAGTACTTC
TRBJ2-5	TRBD1	TRBV2	15	NA	CAGKTGTGGRETQYF	TGTGCCGGCAAAACTGGGACAGGGGGTCGTGAGACCCAGTACTTC
TRBJ2-7	TRBD2	TRBV18	16	NA	CASSPPGGGSSYEQYF	TGTGCCAGCTCACCACCTGGGGGGGGGTCCTCCTACGAGCAGTACTTC
TRBJ1-5	NA	TRBV7-8	15	NA	CASSLRRVGEGPQHF	TGTGCCAGCAGCTTAAGGAGGGTTGGGGAGGGGCCCCAGCATTTT
TRBJ2-5	TRBD2	TRBV7-2	15	NA	CASSLAGGMQETQYF	TGTGCCAGCAGCCTAGCGGGGGGGATGCAAGAGACCCAGTACTTC
TRBJ2-1	NA	TRBV5-8	14	few	CASSLMRPRNEQFF	TGTGCCAGCAGCTTGATGAGGCCGCGGAATGAGCAGTTCTTC
TRBJ1-1	NA	TRBV6-6	14	NA	CASSYTAKNTEAFF	TGTGCCAGCAGTTACACAGCTAAGAACACTGAAGCTTTCTTT
TRBJ1-4	TRBD1	TRBV6-6	16	NA	CASSYPPGQGNEKLFF	TGTGCCAGCAGTTACCCACCGGGACAGGGAAATGAAAAACTGTTTTTT
TRBJ2-5	NA	TRBV5-4	13	NA	CASSLELQETQYF	TGTGCCAGCAGCTTGGAGCTACAAGAGACCCAGTACTTC
TRBJ2-1	TRBD1	TRBV10-1	13	NA	CASSAGDSNEQFF	TGCGCCAGCAGTGCAGGGGACAGCAATGAGCAGTTCTTC
TRBJ2-7	NA	TRBV18	14	NA	CASSPPPGAYEQYF	TGTGCCAGCTCACCACCCCCAGGGGCTTACGAGCAGTACTTC
TRBJ1-2	NA	TRBV5-4	14	few	CASSLAAGAYGYTF	TGTGCCAGCAGCTTGGCGGCTGGAGCCTATGGCTACACCTTC
TRBJ1-6	TRBD1	TRBV2	17	NA	CASISRQQGAYNSPLHF	TGTGCCAGCATAAGTAGGCAACAGGGGGCTTATAATTCACCCCTCCACTTT
TRBJ2-7	TRBD1	TRBV13	14	NA	CASSSEPRGHEQYF	TGTGCCAGCAGCTCCGAACCCAGGGGGCACGAGCAGTACTTC
TRBJ2-5	NA	TRBV7-8	14	few	CASSSQSRGENQYF	TGTGCCAGCAGCTCCCAATCTCGCGGAGAGAACCAGTACTTC
TRBJ2-7	TRBD1	TRBV5-4	18	NA	CASSWGPNSGTGLDEQYF	TGTGCCAGCAGCTGGGGGCCAAATTCTGGGACAGGGTTGGATGAGCAGTACTTC
TRBJ1-1	NA	TRBV2	13	NA	CASSGEGTLGAFF	TGTGCCAGCAGTGGGGAGGGGACCCTTGGGGCTTTCTTT